What follows describes a single T cell receptor beta chain. The data were obtained in a study of blood T cell repertoires in COVID-19. Sequencing was performed with immunoSEQ multiplex PCR; in TCRdb, only in-frame clones are kept and a portion is missing. Among more than 200,000 clones listed, approximately 80% were seen once. Germline V gene lookup returns CDR1 KGHSH and CDR2 LQKENI. V was clipped by 4 bases and J by 2 bases, with 5 bases between them. CDR3 length: 12 residues. The rearrangement joins TRBV18 to TRBJ2-5; D call uncertain. This TCR derives from a man in his fifties or sixties who had recovered from COVID-19. Sequencing was done on a sample of PBMCs or T cells enriched from blood (not recorded which). CDR3 bases: TGTGCCAGCTCACGAGAACAAGAGACCCAGTACTTC. Translated, it gives CASSREQETQYF. The full variable domain, with the rest looked up from reference TRBV18 and TRBJ2-5, is NAGVMQNPRHLVRRRGQEARLRCSPMKGHSHVYWYRQLPEEGLKFMVYLQKENIIDESGMPKERFSAEFPKEGPSILRIQQVVRGDSAAYFCASSREQETQYFGPGTRLLVL.